The clone carrying this TCR beta chain was counted a few times. No antigen is known for it. Per the germline V gene, CDR1 is MDHEN and CDR2 is SYDVKM. The length of the CDR3 is 14 residues. Trimming took off 6 bases at V and 5 bases at J, with 16 bases between the two ends. The sequenced template was cDNA made from the entire isolated RNA. Naive, central memory and regulatory T cell samples produced a mean of about 3.4 million reads. Repertoires were generated with immunoSEQ multiplex PCR, while TCRdb's copy carries only in-frame clones and drops some. Here the sample spans some 150,000 clones, under 11% being singletons. The sample comes from a study of beta chain features in type 1 diabetes. Looking at the study overall: On cell yields, gender and age, patients and healthy donors were similar. General observations from the study: No resolution was reached here on whether HLA type influences TCRB rearrangement. Insertions were fewer and deletions more numerous at VDJ junctions in type 1 diabetes patients.

Sample: naive CD4+ T cells from blood. The receptor was isolated from a young man in good health. V and J are TRBV28 and TRBJ2-5; maybe TRBD2 (6 bases). The CDR3 spells CASSLGGSIETQYF. The CDR3 nucleotides read TGTGCCAGCAGCCTAGGAGGGTCTATTGAGACCCAGTACTTC.